This record concerns one T cell receptor beta chain sequence. For CDR3 and TCR beta VDJ profiling, genomic DNA was the template used. One entry per CDR3 protein, called by TCRdb with MiXCR from the reads. The data show more than 200,000 distinct CDR3 sequences, over 40% seen once. This sample is drawn from a study of CD8+CD57+ T cells in acquired aplastic anemia. Study summary: Sorted CD4+ and CD8+ cells gave a mean 3.2 ug DNA, range roughly 0.18 to 30 ug.

Patients chosen for sequencing had shown CD8+CD57+ cell expansion by flow cytometry. The germline V and J ends were trimmed by 6 bases and 1 base, with 12 bases remaining between them. This CDR3 has 14 amino acids. Germline CDR1 is SNHLY and CDR2 is FYNNEI. The sequence was obtained from a human donor with aplastic anemia. Sequenced: sorted CD4+, CD8+, or CD8+CD57+ T cells (not recorded which) from PBMCs. The genes are TRBV2 and TRBJ2-5; D possibly corresponds to TRBD1 (5 bases). For the CDR3, the DNA is TGTGCCAGCAGCGCGACAGAGCCCCAAGAGACCCAGTACTTC. Encoded protein: CASSATEPQETQYF.